This T cell receptor beta chain came from a study of T cell clonality in common variable immunodeficiency. The CDR3 sequence is 14 residues long. Losses at the gene ends were 6 bases for V and 6 bases for J; bases not matched to a gene: 5. Per the germline V gene, CDR1 is SQVTM and CDR2 is ANQGSEA. Caucasian heritage predominated among both patients and controls. Produced via immunoSEQ multiplex PCR; TCRdb's table is partial and in-frame only. The repertoire consists of about 28,000 clones, none detected only once. Notes on this clone: The target antigen is unknown. The DNA ends 3 residues before the CDR3 does, and the rest of the CDR3 is filled in from the germline J gene.

Findings of the study overall: Patient heterogeneity in the CVID cohort limited correlations between repertoire features and clinical complications. Reportedly, TCR beta sequences from common variable immunodeficiency showed fewer deletions and N-nucleotide insertions. Shared TCRbeta clones were fewer between CVID subjects than controls.

The sequence derives from a human donor with common variable immunodeficiency. The sequencing sample was made of peripheral blood mononuclear cells. V gene TRBV29-1 combines with J gene TRBJ2-1, with 13 bases that match TRBD2. CDR3 loop: CSVGGLAGPNEQFF. The covered CDR3 bases are TGCAGCGTGGGGGGACTAGCGGGACCCAATGAG.